These 30 T cell receptor beta chains came from one sample sequenced in a study of blood T cell repertoires in COVID-19. The data were produced by immunoSEQ multiplex PCR, yet TCRdb's version contains in-frame clones alone and is incomplete. The table has some 50,000 clones, 80% to 90% seen once. Input material: peripheral blood. These receptors were taken from a man in his forties with acute or convalescent COVID-19.

The rearrangement uses TRBV2 and TRBJ1-2; TRBD1 might be the D (5 bases). The CDR3 extends over 14 amino acids. Germline V gene data show CDR1 as SNHLY and CDR2 as FYNNEI. The V end was cut by 7 bases, the J end by 0 bases, with 12 bases between. The CDR3 nucleotides are TGTGCCAGCATGGGGGGGGATTCTAACTATGGCTACACCTTC. Protein product: CASMGGDSNYGYTF.

The CDR3 DNA reads as TGTGCCAGCAGCTTAGGAGGAGGGTCCGGGGCCAACGTCCTGACTTTC. Its protein is CASSLGGGSGANVLTF. The chain combines TRBV7-9 with TRBJ2-6, with D possibly matching TRBD2 (6 bases). Trimming left V 1 base short and J 4 bases short, with 11 bases between. CDR1 is SEHNR, CDR2 FQNEAQ, per germline (reference sequence). The CDR3 has 16 amino acids. Variable domain in full (rest from reference TRBV7-9 and TRBJ2-6): DTGVSQNPRHKITKRGQNVTFRCDPISEHNRLYWYRQTLGQGPEFLTYFQNEAQLEKSRLLSDRFSAERPKGSFSTLEIQRTEQGDSAMYLCASSLGGGSGANVLTFGAGSRLTVL.

This clone was recorded only once. The J gene is TRBJ1-6, the V gene TRBV10-3; 8 bases map to TRBD1. Losses at the gene ends were 4 bases for V and 8 bases for J; bases not matched to a gene: 1. CDR3 length: 13 amino acids. Germline CDR1 and CDR2: ENHRY and SYGVKD. The CDR3 region is CAISVDRDSPLHF. CDR3 in DNA: TGTGCCATCAGTGTGGACAGGGATTCACCCCTCCACTTT.

This chain links TRBV6-1 with TRBJ1-2; a possible D gene is TRBD1 (5 bases). From germline, CDR1 is MNHNS and CDR2 SASEGT. V gave up 1 base and J gave up 2 bases, with 8 bases separating them. There are 14 residues in the CDR3. DNA for the CDR3: TGTGCCAGCAGTGAAGAGGGGATGAACTATGGCTACACCTTC. Translation: CASSEEGMNYGYTF.

V usage is TRBV7-9 and J usage is TRBJ1-1; D gene uncertain. The CDR3 runs 16 residues. The germline CDR1 and CDR2 sequences are SEHNR and FQNEAQ (reference sequence). The ends were cut back, 2 bases at V and 3 bases at J, with 16 bases in the middle. CDR3 protein: CASSLPVVWADTEAFF. DNA of the CDR3: TGTGCCAGCAGCTTACCGGTAGTGTGGGCTGACACTGAAGCTTTCTTT.

The chain links TRBV4-1 to TRBJ2-3; 9 bases are a match to TRBD2. Germline assignment: CDR1 MGHRA and CDR2 YSYEKL. With V trimmed by 0 bases and J by 4 bases, 2 bases remained unmatched. This CDR3 is 15 amino acids long. In DNA, the CDR3 is TGCGCCAGCAGCCAAGATCGCGGGGGGGCAGATACGCAGTATTTT. Its translation: CASSQDRGGADTQYF.

The chain couples TRBV7-3 to TRBJ2-2, with D perhaps TRBD1 (5 bases). CDR1 and CDR2 (germline): SGHTA, FQGTGA. Trimming removed 1 base at V and 2 bases at J, with 11 bases between. The CDR3 is made up of 16 amino acids. The CDR3 DNA reads as TGTGCCAGCAGCTTAATGGACATCCCAAACACCGGGGAGCTGTTTTTT. It yields the protein CASSLMDIPNTGELFF. Using reference TRBV7-3 and TRBJ2-2 for the parts outside the CDR3, the full variable domain is GAGVSQTPSNKVTEKGKYVELRCDPISGHTALYWYRQSLGQGPEFLIYFQGTGAADDSGLPNDRFFAVRPEGSVSTLKIQRTERGDSAVYLCASSLMDIPNTGELFFGEGSRLTVL.

V and J are TRBV6-2 or TRBV6-3 and TRBJ2-3; D might be TRBD1 (7 bases). Germline CDR1 reads MNHEY; CDR2 reads SVGEGT. V shed 2 bases and J shed 6 bases, with 12 bases lying between them. The CDR3 contains 14 residues. CDR3 nucleotides: TGTGCCAGCAGTTACCCAGGGGGGTCCGATACGCAGTATTTT. Translated: CASSYPGGSDTQYF.

This rearrangement joins TRBV30 to TRBJ1-2, with TRBD1 as a possible D gene (6 bases). Germline CDR1 is GTSNPN and CDR2 is SVGIG (reference sequence). V was clipped by 3 bases and J by 3 bases, with 14 bases between them. This CDR3 region has 14 residues. Here the CDR3 DNA reads TGTGCCTGGAGGGGGGGGCGCGTGTACTATGGCTACACCTTC. Its protein product is CAWRGGRVYYGYTF.

V gene TRBV15 combines with J gene TRBJ2-1; D gene ambiguous. V lost 5 bases and J lost 1, with 12 bases in between. Germline lookup yields CDR1 LNHNV and CDR2 YYDKDF (reference sequence). The CDR3 runs 15 residues. The CDR3 bases are TGTGCCACCAGCCGAACCAGCGTGTCCTACAATGAGCAGTTCTTC. It encodes CATSRTSVSYNEQFF.

The genes are TRBV5-4 and TRBJ2-3; 10 bases match TRBD2. The CDR3 is 15 amino acids. Trimming cost V 0 bases and J 5 bases; bases outside gene matches: 3. Germline V gives CDR1 SGHNT, CDR2 YYREEE (reference sequence). The CDR3 reads CASSLASGGGDTQYF. Here the CDR3 DNA reads TGTGCCAGCAGCTTGGCCAGCGGGGGGGGAGATACGCAGTATTTT.

Regarding this clone: The junction and the germline gene differ at one end; a read error may be behind it. In DNA, the CDR3 is TGCGCCAGCGCGGAGGACAGTTCGACAGGGTTTAAGATATACTTC. This translates into CASAEDSSTGFKIYF. The chain uses TRBV5-1 and TRBJ1-2, with 7 nucleotides matching TRBD1. Germline loops: CDR1 SGHRS, CDR2 YFSETQ. CDR3 size: 15 residues.

The chain joins TRBV5-4 to TRBJ1-3; 7 bases map to TRBD1. The CDR3 runs 14 residues. V was clipped by 3 bases and J by 8 bases; unmatched bases: 8. CDR1 and CDR2 (germline): SGHNT, YYREEE (reference sequence). The CDR3 is CASSSKQGLHTIYF. CDR3 coding DNA: TGTGCCAGCAGCTCAAAACAGGGGTTGCACACCATATATTTT.

The chain carries TRBV4-3 and TRBJ1-3; D not resolved. The CDR3 sequence is 15 residues long. Germline V gene data show CDR1 as LGHNA and CDR2 as YSLEER. Trimming took 0 bases from V and 9 from J, leaving 15 bases between them. The CDR3 bases are TGCGCCAGCAGCCAAGAAGCGAATTCAAGAAGCACCATATATTTT. This sequence encodes CASSQEANSRSTIYF.

V gene TRBV7-8 combines with J gene TRBJ2-1, with 11 bases identical to TRBD2. CDR3 length: 17 residues. Germline V gene lookup returns CDR1 SGHVS and CDR2 FQNEAQ. Germline trimming cut 2 bases from V and 7 bases from J; bases unmatched to any gene: 10. The CDR3 region has the DNA TGTGCCAGCAGCTTATCGAGGGGCCTAGCGGGGGGTAATGAGCAGTTCTTC. It specifies CASSLSRGLAGGNEQFF.

The V and J genes are TRBV10-3 and TRBJ1-5, with no clear D. The V and J ends lost 4 bases and 8 bases respectively, with 12 bases between them. The V gene's germline CDR1 is ENHRY and CDR2 SYGVKD. The CDR3 totals 13 residues. This chain's CDR3 is CAISARPEEPQHF. The CDR3 nucleotides read TGTGCCATCAGTGCCAGGCCGGAGGAGCCCCAGCATTTT.

The chain uses TRBV7-9 and TRBJ1-6, with D maybe TRBD1 (5 bases). V gave up 4 bases and J gave up 8 bases, with 21 bases separating them. The length of the CDR3 is 17 residues. Germline loops: CDR1 SEHNR, CDR2 FQNEAQ (reference sequence). The CDR3 nucleotides read TGTGCCAGCAGCTCTCCGCCAGGAGCAGGGCAGTATTCACCCCTCCACTTT. Its protein is CASSSPPGAGQYSPLHF.

J is TRBJ2-3 and V is TRBV9; 9 bases agree with TRBD2. This CDR3 comprises 16 residues. V was clipped by 0 bases and J by 0 bases; unmatched bases: 2. Germline V gene sequence: CDR1 SGDLS, CDR2 YYNGEE. CDR3 coding DNA: TGTGCCAGCAGCGTAGTAGCGGGGGCTAGCACAGATACGCAGTATTTT. This encodes CASSVVAGASTDTQYF.

The chain employs TRBV12-3 or TRBV12-4 and TRBJ1-5; D gene unclear. Trimming left V 2 bases short and J 9 bases short, with 11 bases between. The CDR3 has 13 amino acids. The CDR3 nucleotides read TGTGCCAGCAGTTTAACGGCAGACTGGCCCCAGCATTTT. It is translated as CASSLTADWPQHF.

The chain carries TRBV24-1 and TRBJ2-2, with 7 bases fitting TRBD1. The trim removed 4 bases at V and 3 bases at J, leaving 10 bases unmatched. The CDR3 length is 17 residues. Germline-derived CDR1 and CDR2 are KGHDR and SFDVKD. This CDR3 reads CATSDPETGIDTGELFF. For the CDR3, the DNA is TGTGCCACCAGTGACCCCGAGACAGGGATCGACACCGGGGAGCTGTTTTTT.

This clone was detected only once. The chain carries TRBV30 and TRBJ1-1; D not certain. Looked up from germline, CDR1 is GTSNPN and CDR2 is SVGIG (reference sequence). The CDR3 length is 12 residues. V was cut by 2 bases and J by 2 bases, with 6 bases left in between. CDR3 amino acids: CAWSRTNTEAFF. The CDR3 coding sequence is TGTGCCTGGAGTAGAACTAACACTGAAGCTTTCTTT.

The chain joins TRBV5-1 to TRBJ2-3; possibly TRBD1 for D (6 bases). The germline V gene has CDR1 SGHRS and CDR2 YFSETQ. Trimming stripped 5 bases from V and 2 bases from J, with 12 bases between. The CDR3 extends over 14 amino acids. The CDR3 coding sequence is TGCGCCAGCAGGCAGGGGTGGGACACAGATACGCAGTATTTT. This encodes CASRQGWDTDTQYF.

The chain joins TRBV2 to TRBJ1-2; D is unresolved. The germline V and J ends were trimmed by 4 bases and 2 bases, with 11 bases remaining between them. Per the germline V gene, CDR1 is SNHLY and CDR2 is FYNNEI. The CDR3 sequence is 14 residues long. The CDR3 spells CASSGLAGNYGYTF. The CDR3 DNA is TGTGCCAGCAGTGGGCTGGCGGGGAACTATGGCTACACCTTC.

The chain recombines TRBV7-9 with TRBJ2-7, with D perhaps TRBD1 (5 bases). Germline CDR1 SEHNR, CDR2 FQNEAQ (reference sequence). The CDR3 totals 13 residues. CDR3 protein: CAISSRVSYEQYF. CDR3 nucleotide sequence: TGTGCTATCTCTTCCAGGGTCTCCTACGAGCAGTACTTC. Filled out from reference TRBV7-9 and TRBJ2-7, the complete variable domain reads DTGVSQNPRHKITKRGQNVTFRCDPISEHNRLYWYRQTLGQGPEFLTYFQNEAQLEKSRLLSDRFSAERPKGSFSTLEIQRTEQGDSAMYLCAISSRVSYEQYFGPGTRLTVT.

The chain couples TRBV29-1 to TRBJ2-3, with 8 bases aligning to TRBD1. V trimming: 7 bases; J trimming: 2 bases; junction bases outside the gene matches: 8. The length of the CDR3 is 14 residues. Germline CDR1 and CDR2: SQVTM and ANQGSEA. The CDR3 region is CSELGTGLTDTQYF. The CDR3 DNA reads TGCAGCGAGCTTGGGACAGGACTCACAGATACGCAGTATTTT.

The J gene is TRBJ1-1, the V gene TRBV12-3 or TRBV12-4; D might be TRBD1 (6 bases). Trimming took 7 bases from V and 7 from J, leaving 10 bases between them. The CDR3 spans 11 residues. CDR3 coding DNA: TGTGCCAGCACATCCAGGGGTGAAGCTTTCTTT. The encoded protein is CASTSRGEAFF.

The gene calls are TRBV5-4 and TRBJ1-3, with D possibly TRBD1 on 6 matching bases. The V end lost 5 bases, the J end lost 0 bases, and 12 bases lay between the germline ends. Looked up from germline, CDR1 is SGHNT and CDR2 is YYREEE (reference sequence). The CDR3 covers 15 residues. The CDR3 DNA reads TGTGCCAGCAGGAGGGACACCAGCTCTGGAAACACCATATATTTT. This sequence encodes CASRRDTSSGNTIYF.

This rearrangement joins TRBV10-2 to TRBJ2-5; TRBD1 aligns across 7 bases. CDR1 is WSHSY and CDR2 is SAAADI in the germline V gene. The CDR3 length is 16 residues. J lost 2 bases, V lost 3 bases, and 9 bases had no gene match. The CDR3 region is CASSESGQYYQETQYF. As DNA, the CDR3 is TGCGCCAGCAGTGAATCGGGACAGTACTATCAAGAGACCCAGTACTTC.

The chain is built from TRBV19 and TRBJ1-2; no clear D. This CDR3 has 12 residues. Germline CDR1 LNHDA, CDR2 SQIVND (reference sequence). V lost 4 bases, J lost 4 bases, and 7 bases lay in between. CDR3 DNA sequence: TGTGCCAGTAGTAAAGACCTCTATGGCTACACCTTC. This sequence encodes CASSKDLYGYTF.

The J gene is TRBJ1-2, the V gene TRBV5-1, with D possibly matching TRBD1 (6 bases). Germline assignment: CDR1 SGHRS and CDR2 YFSETQ. Trimming removed 0 bases from V and 0 bases from J, with 9 bases in between. The CDR3 loop spans 15 amino acids. CDR3 residues: CASSLAGGSNYGYTF. CDR3 bases: TGCGCCAGCAGCTTGGCTGGGGGCTCTAACTATGGCTACACCTTC.